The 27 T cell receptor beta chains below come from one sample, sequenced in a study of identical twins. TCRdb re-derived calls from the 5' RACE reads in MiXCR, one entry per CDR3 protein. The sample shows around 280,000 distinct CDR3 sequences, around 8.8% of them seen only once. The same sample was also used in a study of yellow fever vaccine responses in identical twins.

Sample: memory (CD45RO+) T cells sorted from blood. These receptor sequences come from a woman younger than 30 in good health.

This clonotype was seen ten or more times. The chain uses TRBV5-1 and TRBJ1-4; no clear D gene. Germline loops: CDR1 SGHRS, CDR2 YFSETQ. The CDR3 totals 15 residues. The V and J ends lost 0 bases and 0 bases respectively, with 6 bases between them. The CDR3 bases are TGCGCCAGCAGCTTGGGAGGAGCAACTAATGAAAAACTGTTTTTT. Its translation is CASSLGGATNEKLFF.

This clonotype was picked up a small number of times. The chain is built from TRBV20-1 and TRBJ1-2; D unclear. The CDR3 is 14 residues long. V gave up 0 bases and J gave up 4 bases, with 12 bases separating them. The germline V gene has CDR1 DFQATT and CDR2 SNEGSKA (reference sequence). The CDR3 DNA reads TGCAGTGCTAGAGAGTCGGGCCACTTCTATGGCTACACCTTC. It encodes CSARESGHFYGYTF.

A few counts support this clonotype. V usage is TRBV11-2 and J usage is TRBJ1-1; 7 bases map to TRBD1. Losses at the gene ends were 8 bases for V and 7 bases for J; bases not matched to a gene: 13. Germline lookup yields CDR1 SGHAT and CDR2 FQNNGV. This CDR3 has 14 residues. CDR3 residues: CASRGQARYGEAFF. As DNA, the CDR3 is TGTGCCAGCCGAGGACAGGCCCGGTACGGTGAAGCTTTCTTT.

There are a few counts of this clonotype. CDR3 amino acids: CSAPRQGQETQYF. CDR3 DNA sequence: TGCAGTGCTCCGAGACAGGGCCAAGAGACCCAGTACTTC. The V gene is TRBV20-1, the J gene TRBJ2-5, with TRBD1 identical over 7 bases. With V trimmed by 5 bases and J by 1 base, 4 bases remained unmatched. This CDR3 is built from 13 residues. Germline assignment: CDR1 DFQATT and CDR2 SNEGSKA (reference sequence).

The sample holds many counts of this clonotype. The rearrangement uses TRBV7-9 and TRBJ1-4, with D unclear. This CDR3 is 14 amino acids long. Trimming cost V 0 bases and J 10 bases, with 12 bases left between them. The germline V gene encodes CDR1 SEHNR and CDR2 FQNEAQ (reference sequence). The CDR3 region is CASSLAHRGGKLFF. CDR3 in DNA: TGTGCCAGCAGCTTAGCGCATCGGGGAGGAAAACTGTTTTTT.

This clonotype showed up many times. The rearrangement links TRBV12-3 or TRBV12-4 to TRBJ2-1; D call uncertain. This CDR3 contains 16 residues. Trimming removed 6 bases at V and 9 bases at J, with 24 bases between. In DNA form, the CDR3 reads TGTGCCAGCAGCCCTCTTAATGGTCTGGGCGTTAGTGAGCAGTTCTTC. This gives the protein CASSPLNGLGVSEQFF.

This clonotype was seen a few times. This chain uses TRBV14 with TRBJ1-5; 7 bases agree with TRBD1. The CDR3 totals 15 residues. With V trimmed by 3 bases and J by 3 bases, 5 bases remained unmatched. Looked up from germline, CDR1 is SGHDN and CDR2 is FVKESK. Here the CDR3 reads CASSQTTGANQPQHF. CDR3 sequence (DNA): TGTGCCAGCAGCCAGACTACAGGGGCCAATCAGCCCCAGCATTTT.

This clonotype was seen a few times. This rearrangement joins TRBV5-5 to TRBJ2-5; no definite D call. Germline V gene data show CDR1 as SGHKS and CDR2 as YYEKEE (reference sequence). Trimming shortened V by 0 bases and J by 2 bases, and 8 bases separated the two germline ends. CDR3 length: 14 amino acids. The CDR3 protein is CASSLGDLQETQYF. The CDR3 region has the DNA TGTGCCAGCAGCTTGGGGGATTTACAAGAGACCCAGTACTTC.

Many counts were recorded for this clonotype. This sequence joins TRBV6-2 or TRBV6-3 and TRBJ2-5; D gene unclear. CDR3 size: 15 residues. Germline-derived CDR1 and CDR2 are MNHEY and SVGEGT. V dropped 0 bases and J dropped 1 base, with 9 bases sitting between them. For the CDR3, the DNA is TGTGCCAGCAGTTACTCGCAGGCTCTCCAAGAGACCCAGTACTTC. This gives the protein CASSYSQALQETQYF.

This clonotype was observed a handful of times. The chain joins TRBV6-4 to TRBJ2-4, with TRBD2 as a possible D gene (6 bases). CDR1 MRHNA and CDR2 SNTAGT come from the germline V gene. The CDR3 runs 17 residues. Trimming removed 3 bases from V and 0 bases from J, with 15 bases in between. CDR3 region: CASSERRAKLAKNIQYF. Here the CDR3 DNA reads TGTGCCAGCAGTGAACGGAGGGCGAAGCTAGCCAAAAACATTCAGTACTTC.

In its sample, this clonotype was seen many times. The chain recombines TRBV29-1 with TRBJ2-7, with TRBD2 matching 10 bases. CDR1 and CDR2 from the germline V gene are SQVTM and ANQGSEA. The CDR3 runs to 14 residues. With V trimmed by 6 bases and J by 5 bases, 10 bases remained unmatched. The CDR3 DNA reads TGCAGCGTGGTGGGGTGGCTAGCGGGAGACGAGCAGTACTTC. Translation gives CSVVGWLAGDEQYF.

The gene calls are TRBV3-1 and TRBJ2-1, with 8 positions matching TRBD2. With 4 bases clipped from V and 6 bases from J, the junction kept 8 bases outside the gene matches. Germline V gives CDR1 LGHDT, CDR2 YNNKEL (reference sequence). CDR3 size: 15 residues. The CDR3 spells CASSLLSGKSNEQFF. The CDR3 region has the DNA TGTGCCAGCAGCCTGCTTAGCGGGAAAAGCAATGAGCAGTTCTTC.

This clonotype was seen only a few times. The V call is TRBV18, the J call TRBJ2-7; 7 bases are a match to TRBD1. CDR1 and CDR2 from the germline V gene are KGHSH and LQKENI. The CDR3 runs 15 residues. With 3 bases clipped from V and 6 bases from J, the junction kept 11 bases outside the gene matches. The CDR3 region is CASSPTLGGEGEQYF. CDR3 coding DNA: TGTGCCAGCTCACCTACCTTAGGGGGCGAAGGCGAGCAGTACTTC.

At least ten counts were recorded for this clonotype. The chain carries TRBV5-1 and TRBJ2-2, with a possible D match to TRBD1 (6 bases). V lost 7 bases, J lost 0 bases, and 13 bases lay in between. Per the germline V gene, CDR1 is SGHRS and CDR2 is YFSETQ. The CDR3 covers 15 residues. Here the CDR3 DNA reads TGCGCCAGCGTTACGGGACACCCGAACACCGGGGAGCTGTTTTTT. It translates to CASVTGHPNTGELFF.

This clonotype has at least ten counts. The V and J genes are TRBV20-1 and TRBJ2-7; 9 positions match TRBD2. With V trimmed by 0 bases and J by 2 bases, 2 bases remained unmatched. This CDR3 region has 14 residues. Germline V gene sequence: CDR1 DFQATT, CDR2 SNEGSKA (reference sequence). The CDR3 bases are TGCAGTGCTAGAGAGGGACTAGCAGCCTACGAGCAGTACTTC. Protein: CSAREGLAAYEQYF.

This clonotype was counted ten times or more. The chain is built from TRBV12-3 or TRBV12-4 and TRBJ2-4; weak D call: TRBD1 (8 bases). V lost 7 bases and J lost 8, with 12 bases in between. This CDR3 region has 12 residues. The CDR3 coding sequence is TGTGCCAGCACCACAGGGGGGGACATTCAGTACTTC. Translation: CASTTGGDIQYF.

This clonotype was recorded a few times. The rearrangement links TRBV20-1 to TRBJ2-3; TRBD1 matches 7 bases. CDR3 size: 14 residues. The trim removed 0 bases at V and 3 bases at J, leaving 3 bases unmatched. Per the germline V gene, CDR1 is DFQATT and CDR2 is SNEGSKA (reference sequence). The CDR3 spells CSARDRGRTDTQYF. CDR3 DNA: TGCAGTGCTAGAGACAGGGGGAGAACAGATACGCAGTATTTT.

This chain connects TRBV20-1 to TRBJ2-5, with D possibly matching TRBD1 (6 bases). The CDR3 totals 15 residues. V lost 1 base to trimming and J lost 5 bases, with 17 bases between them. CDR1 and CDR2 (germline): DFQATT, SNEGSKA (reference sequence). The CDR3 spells CSARAPRGGLETQYF. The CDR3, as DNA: TGCAGTGCTAGAGCCCCCAGGGGTGGATTGGAGACCCAGTACTTC.

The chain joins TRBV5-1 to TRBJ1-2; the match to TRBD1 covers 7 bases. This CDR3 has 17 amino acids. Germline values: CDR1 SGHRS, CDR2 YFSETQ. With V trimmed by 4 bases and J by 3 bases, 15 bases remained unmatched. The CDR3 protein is CASSLTPRTGGDYGYTF. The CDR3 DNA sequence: TGCGCCAGCAGCCTCACCCCTCGGACAGGAGGGGACTATGGCTACACCTTC.

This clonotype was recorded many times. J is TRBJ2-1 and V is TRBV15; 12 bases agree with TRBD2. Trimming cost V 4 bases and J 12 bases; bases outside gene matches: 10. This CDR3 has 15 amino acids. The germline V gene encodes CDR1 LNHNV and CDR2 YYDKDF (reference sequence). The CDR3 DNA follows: TGTGCCACCAGCACAGAGGGCTTACTAGCGGGGGGGCAGTTCTTC. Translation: CATSTEGLLAGGQFF.

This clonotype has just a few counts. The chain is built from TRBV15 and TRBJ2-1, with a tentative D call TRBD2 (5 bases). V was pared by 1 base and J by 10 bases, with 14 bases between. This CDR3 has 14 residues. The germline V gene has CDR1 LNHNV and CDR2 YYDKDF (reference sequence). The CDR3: CATSRGNEAGEQFF. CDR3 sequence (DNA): TGTGCCACCAGCAGAGGGAATGAGGCGGGCGAGCAGTTCTTC.

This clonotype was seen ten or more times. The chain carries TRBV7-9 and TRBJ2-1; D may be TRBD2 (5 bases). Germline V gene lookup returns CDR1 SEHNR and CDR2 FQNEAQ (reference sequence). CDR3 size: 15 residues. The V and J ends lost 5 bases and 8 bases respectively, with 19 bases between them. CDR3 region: CASSPDFWEQDEQFF. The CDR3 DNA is TGTGCCAGCAGCCCCGATTTCTGGGAGCAGGATGAGCAGTTCTTC.

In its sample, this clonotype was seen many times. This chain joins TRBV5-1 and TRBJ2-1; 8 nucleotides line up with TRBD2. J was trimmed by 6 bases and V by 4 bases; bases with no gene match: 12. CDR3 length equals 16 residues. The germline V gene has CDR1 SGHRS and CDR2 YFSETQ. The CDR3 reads CASSKTSGTSGNEQFF. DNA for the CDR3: TGCGCCAGCAGCAAGACCTCCGGAACTAGCGGCAATGAGCAGTTCTTC.

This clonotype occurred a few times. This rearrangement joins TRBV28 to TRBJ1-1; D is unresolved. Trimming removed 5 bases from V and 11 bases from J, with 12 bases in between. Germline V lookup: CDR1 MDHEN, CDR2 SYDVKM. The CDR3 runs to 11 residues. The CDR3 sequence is CASSRNLGAFF. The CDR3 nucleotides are TGTGCCAGCAGTCGGAATCTCGGGGCTTTCTTT.

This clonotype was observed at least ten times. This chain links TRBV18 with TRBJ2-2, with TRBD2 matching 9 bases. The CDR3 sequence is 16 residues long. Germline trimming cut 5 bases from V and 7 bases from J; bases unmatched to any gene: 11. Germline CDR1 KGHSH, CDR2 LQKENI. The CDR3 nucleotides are TGTGCCAGCTCAGATCCGGGACTAGCCCCCGTCGGGGAGCTGTTTTTT. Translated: CASSDPGLAPVGELFF.

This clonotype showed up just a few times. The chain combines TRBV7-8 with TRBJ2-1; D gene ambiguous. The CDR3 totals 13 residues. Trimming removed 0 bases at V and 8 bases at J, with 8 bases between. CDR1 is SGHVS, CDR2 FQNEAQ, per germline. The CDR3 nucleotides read TGTGCCAGCAGCTTAGCAGCCCGTGATGAGCAGTTCTTC. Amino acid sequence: CASSLAARDEQFF.

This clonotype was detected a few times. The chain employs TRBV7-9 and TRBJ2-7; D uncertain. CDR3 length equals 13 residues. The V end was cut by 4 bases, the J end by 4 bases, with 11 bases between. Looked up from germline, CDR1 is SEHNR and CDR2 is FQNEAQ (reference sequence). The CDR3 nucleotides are TGTGCCAGCAGCTCCCCTAAAGGATACGAGCAGTACTTC. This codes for CASSSPKGYEQYF.